The 13 T cell receptor beta chains in this list originate from one sample, sequenced in a study of T cell clonality in common variable immunodeficiency. Clones were read by immunoSEQ multiplex PCR, and TCRdb kept only the in-frame ones, dropping some. The sample holds fewer than 25,000 clones, and no clone turns up only once. Notes on the study in general: Reportedly, TCR beta sequences from common variable immunodeficiency showed fewer deletions and N-nucleotide insertions.

Antigens of these TCRs are unknown. Sequencing input: peripheral blood mononuclear cells. These TCRs come from a human donor with common variable immunodeficiency.

This clone was picked up many times. The CDR3 end falls 3 residues outside the read, so it is completed with the germline J gene. V usage is TRBV2 and J usage is TRBJ2-5; 7 bases line up with TRBD2. Trimming cost V 2 bases and J 2 bases; bases outside gene matches: 5. The CDR3 totals 15 residues. Germline V CDR1 and CDR2: SNHLY, FYNNEI. CDR3: CASSELSGGQETQYF. The sequenced CDR3 bases are TGTGCCAGCAGTGAATTGTCGGGGGGTCAAGAGACC.

In this sample, this clone turned up many times. The CDR3 is cut off 3 residues early in the read; its end comes from the germline J gene. The chain is built from TRBV29-1 and TRBJ2-1, with TRBD2 matching over 12 bases. The germline V gene encodes CDR1 SQVTM and CDR2 ANQGSEA. CDR3 length: 14 residues. V shed 4 bases and J 9 bases; nucleotides not matched to a gene: 7. The CDR3 spells CSVVASGRGGEQFF. The CDR3 DNA, read in part, is TGCAGCGTTGTGGCTAGCGGGAGGGGCGGTGAG.

This clone was detected many times. The DNA ends 3 residues before the CDR3 does, and the rest of the CDR3 is filled in from the germline J gene. J is TRBJ2-1 and V is TRBV6-2 or TRBV6-3; 10 nucleotides align to TRBD2. The CDR3 loop spans 17 amino acids. Unmatched junction bases numbered 16, after V lost 6 bases and J lost 8 bases. In germline, CDR1 is MNHEY, CDR2 SVGEGT. The part of the CDR3 DNA that was read is TGTGCCAGCAGGTACGGAATAACTAGCGGGGTCTCAGATGAG. It specifies CASRYGITSGVSDE. The full-length CDR3 reads as CASRYGITSGVSDEQFF.

This clone was observed many times. Read sequence stops 3 residues before the CDR3 end, and the germline J gene provides the missing end. The chain is built from TRBV4-1 and TRBJ2-3; no clear D. Trimming took 3 bases from V and 2 from J, leaving 9 bases between them. CDR1 and CDR2 from the germline V gene are MGHRA and YSYEKL. The length of the CDR3 is 14 residues. CDR3 DNA, as far as it was read: TGCGCCAGCAGCCAGAAGCTTGACACAGATACG. It codes for CASSQKLDTDT. The whole CDR3 is CASSQKLDTDTQYF.

This clone was observed at least ten times. From the germline J gene comes the end of the CDR3, since the read stops 3 residues before it. The J gene is TRBJ2-3, the V gene TRBV18, with D possibly TRBD1 on 6 matching bases. V lost 1 base and J lost 3, with 11 bases in between. The V gene's germline CDR1 is KGHSH and CDR2 LQKENI. This CDR3 spans 15 amino acids. The DNA read from the CDR3 is TGTGCCAGCTCACCACGTTTTCAGGGGACAGATACG. Translating it yields CASSPRFQGTDT. In full, the CDR3 reads CASSPRFQGTDTQYF.

Remarks on this clone: An end of the junction does not agree with germline; a read error may underlie this. The read ends 3 residues before the CDR3 terminus; that terminus is restored from the germline J gene. This sequence joins TRBV7-9 and TRBJ2-7; D gene ambiguous. Germline V gene lookup returns CDR1 SEHNR and CDR2 FQNEAQ (reference sequence). The CDR3 covers 15 residues. Partial CDR3 DNA: TGTCCCAGCAGCCGATACGACTCCCTCCTCTACGAG. Its translation: CPSSRYDSLLYE. The CDR3 as a whole reads CPSSRYDSLLYEQYF.

This clone was seen repeatedly, ten times or more. The CDR3 end is not reached by the read, which stops 3 residues before it; the germline J gene fills it in. The chain joins TRBV20-1 to TRBJ2-7; possibly TRBD2 for D (6 bases). The germline gives CDR1 DFQATT, CDR2 SNEGSKA (reference sequence). V lost 5 bases and J 4 bases, leaving 15 bases between the germline ends. The CDR3 contains 13 residues. This CDR3 is CSAFRGGAYEQYF. The DNA read from the CDR3 is TGCAGTGCTTTCCGGGGCGGGGCGTACGAG.

This clone has ten or more counts. The read gets to within 3 residues of the CDR3 end, and the germline J gene fills in the rest. V gene TRBV19 combines with J gene TRBJ1-1, with D possibly matching TRBD1 (6 bases). The germline V gene encodes CDR1 LNHDA and CDR2 SQIVND (reference sequence). The CDR3 extends over 17 amino acids. V lost 10 bases to trimming and J lost 0 bases, with 24 bases between them. CDR3 DNA, as far as it was read: TGTGCCACCCCTCCGGGGGGCAGGTCCCCAATGAACACTGAA. Residues: CATPPGGRSPMNTE. The complete CDR3 sequence is CATPPGGRSPMNTEAFF.

In regard to this clone: The CDR3 end lies 3 residues beyond the end of the read and is filled in from the germline J gene. V gene TRBV11-3 combines with J gene TRBJ2-3; TRBD1 matches at 8 bases. CDR1 and CDR2 (germline): SGHNT, YENEEA. With 5 bases clipped from V and 0 bases from J, the junction kept 4 bases outside the gene matches. This CDR3 is 15 amino acids long. The CDR3 sequence is CASSPRTGSTDTQYF. Partial CDR3 DNA: TGTGCCAGCAGCCCTCGGACAGGGAGCACAGATACG.

This clone was recorded many times. CDR3 sequence: CAWDPYGGDYEQYF. CDR3 DNA, as far as it was read: TGTGCCTGGGACCCCTACGGGGGAGATTACGAG. J is TRBJ2-7 and V is TRBV30; TRBD2 is a possible D gene (6 bases). With the read ending 3 residues before the CDR3 end, the germline J gene is used to fill in that end. This CDR3 is 14 amino acids long. V lost 5 bases, J lost 4 bases, and 18 bases lay in between. Germline assignment: CDR1 GTSNPN and CDR2 SVGIG (reference sequence).

This clone was detected ten times or more. The read terminates 3 residues before the CDR3 end, so the remaining end is supplied by the germline J gene. This chain links TRBV29-1 with TRBJ2-2, with TRBD2 as a possible D gene (5 bases). The CDR3 is 14 amino acids. The V and J ends lost 5 bases and 3 bases respectively, with 13 bases between them. The germline V gene has CDR1 SQVTM and CDR2 ANQGSEA. The CDR3 sequence: CSVRPTRDTGELFF. The covered CDR3 bases are TGCAGCGTTCGTCCTACGCGGGACACCGGGGAG.

This clone has at least ten counts. The CDR3 end is not reached by the read, which stops 3 residues before it; the germline J gene fills it in. This chain connects TRBV20-1 to TRBJ2-3; TRBD2 agrees at 8 bases. CDR1 is DFQATT, CDR2 SNEGSKA, per germline (reference sequence). Trimming took 1 base from V and 0 from J; bases not matched to a gene: 3. This CDR3 is built from 15 residues. The sequenced CDR3 bases are TGCAGTGCTAGAGGGCTAGCGGGTAGCACAGATACG. This encodes CSARGLAGSTDT. The full-length CDR3 reads as CSARGLAGSTDTQYF.

This clone showed up just a few times. One junction end does not reproduce the germline sequence, and a read error may be involved. The CDR3 end lies 3 residues beyond the end of the read and is filled in from the germline J gene. The chain recombines TRBV7-9 with TRBJ1-1; D unresolved. CDR3 length: 12 residues. CDR1 and CDR2 from the germline V gene are SEHNR and FQNEAQ (reference sequence). The CDR3 spells CSSSIANTEAFF. The CDR3 bases that were read are TGTTCCAGCAGTATAGCGAACACTGAA.